Listed below are T cell receptor beta chains from one sample, sequenced in a study of blood T cells in healthy people across ages. One entry per CDR3 protein, called by TCRdb with MiXCR from the 5' RACE reads. The data show some 1.4 million distinct CDR3 sequences, around 39% seen once. The sequenced material came from blood. Source of these receptors: a young woman in good health. Both conserved end residues are part of each CDR3. The D gene is left open where the match is weak.

>TRBV9|-|TRBJ1-2
CASSVEMSGYGYTF
>TRBV29-1|TRBD2|TRBJ2-1
CSVEVWTSGRYNEQFF
>TRBV5-1|-|-
CASSWLPRDTSRYNEQYF
>TRBV7-8|TRBD2|TRBJ2-5
CASSYAGEFDEQYF
>TRBV15|-|TRBJ2-3
CAARLSGTDTQYF
>TRBV27|TRBD1|TRBJ1-2
CASSPNPRQGNYGYTF
>TRBV5-6|-|TRBJ2-5
CASSLDSLREQYF
>TRBV27|-|TRBJ2-5
CASTLAGASPKNEQYF
>TRBV2|TRBD1|TRBJ1-6
CASSDPGQGFRSPLHF
>TRBV6-5|TRBD2|TRBJ2-5
CASSYRGTSGTETQYF
>TRBV5-1|-|TRBJ2-3
CASSWDAPSTDTQYF
>TRBV21-1|-|TRBJ2-7
CASPWRKYYEQYF
>TRBV9|-|TRBJ1-2
CASSADGANYGYTF
>TRBV6-5|TRBD1|TRBJ1-4
CASSYGTGPREKLFF
>TRBV6-2/TRBV6-3|-|TRBJ1-5
CASSGLLYSNQPQHF
>TRBV2|-|TRBJ1-5
CANSQSNQPQHF